This paragraph covers one T cell receptor (beta chain) sequence. Per germline, CDR1 SGHDT and CDR2 YYEEEE. The CDR3 consists of 14 residues. Losses at the gene ends were 4 bases for V and 7 bases for J; bases not matched to a gene: 10. The sample originates from a study of T cell responses to AZD1222 COVID-19 vaccine. Profiled with immunoSEQ multiplex PCR; TCRdb holds only in-frame clones, not every one. The table shows about 120,000 clones, with about 90% occurring only once. The V gene is TRBV5-6, the J gene TRBJ2-7, with TRBD1 matching 8 bases. The source was peripheral blood, collected on day 0 of AZD1222 vaccination. The sequence came from an adult in good health. The CDR3 nucleotides are TGTGCCAGCAGCGTTCCGGGACAGGTACATGAGCAGTACTTC. Translated: CASSVPGQVHEQYF.